This section outlines one TCR beta chain sequence together with its context. The antigen is undetermined. This specimen belongs to a study of cytomegalovirus exposure and HLA in healthy donors. Study results and limitations: HLA alleles were associated with 18,000 or so TCR beta sequences in a later analysis at 0.05 false discovery rate. Among the most significant clusters, several appeared linked to common viral pathogens in a later analysis. Testing in vitro showed a few CMV-associated chains specific for CMV antigens. Fewer N-insertions (relative to the roughly 700-donor mean) were reportedly seen in an Asian-associated ancestry cluster in a later analysis.

Germline V gene data show CDR1 as SGHTA and CDR2 as FQGTGA. The CDR3 has 15 amino acids. Trimming took off 5 bases at V and 4 bases at J, with 17 bases between the two ends. Primers: 60 Vbeta forward and 13 Jbeta reverse. TCRdb keeps only in-frame clones here, not all; method: immunoSEQ multiplex PCR. The sample holds under 200,000 clones, roughly two thirds seen once. This sequence originates from a woman aged 40-49 years in good health and CMV-seropositive. The chain joins TRBV7-3 to TRBJ2-5; D may be TRBD1 (6 bases). The specimen sequenced was PBMCs. This CDR3 reads CASSNRYRVGETQYF. The CDR3 DNA sequence: TGTGCCAGCAGCAACCGATACAGGGTGGGAGAGACCCAGTACTTC.